Below, one T cell receptor beta chain is given with its context. The antigen is unknown. The germline gives CDR1 SNHLY, CDR2 FYNNEI. The CDR3 is made up of 17 amino acids. V lost 3 bases and J lost 0, with 17 bases in between. The repertoire was sequenced with immunoSEQ multiplex PCR; TCRdb's copy has only in-frame clones and lacks some. The sample shows about 73,000 clones, 70% to 90% of them seen only once. The sample belongs to a study of OX40 agonist ivuxolimab in advanced cancers. Study-wide context: Patients received intravenous ivuxolimab every 2 weeks at 0.01 to 10 mg/kg. One hepatocellular carcinoma and a couple of cutaneous melanoma patients partially responded.

General study findings and limits: CD4+ and CD8+ T cells in blood underwent clonal expansion by week 6 at 0.1 to 3.0 mg/kg. CD8+ T cells were the subset that, on average, had more expanded clones than CD4+.

The rearrangement joins TRBV2 to TRBJ1-1, with TRBD1 as a possible D gene (5 bases). This receptor was identified in an adult with an advanced solid tumor such as melanoma, head and neck, liver or kidney cancer. The input for sequencing was CD4+ or CD8+ T cells sorted from blood, taken in a trial of the OX40 agonist ivuxolimab. The CDR3 spells CASSDTEQDGMNTEAFF. The CDR3 nucleotides are TGTGCCAGCAGTGATACAGAACAGGATGGGATGAACACTGAAGCTTTCTTT.